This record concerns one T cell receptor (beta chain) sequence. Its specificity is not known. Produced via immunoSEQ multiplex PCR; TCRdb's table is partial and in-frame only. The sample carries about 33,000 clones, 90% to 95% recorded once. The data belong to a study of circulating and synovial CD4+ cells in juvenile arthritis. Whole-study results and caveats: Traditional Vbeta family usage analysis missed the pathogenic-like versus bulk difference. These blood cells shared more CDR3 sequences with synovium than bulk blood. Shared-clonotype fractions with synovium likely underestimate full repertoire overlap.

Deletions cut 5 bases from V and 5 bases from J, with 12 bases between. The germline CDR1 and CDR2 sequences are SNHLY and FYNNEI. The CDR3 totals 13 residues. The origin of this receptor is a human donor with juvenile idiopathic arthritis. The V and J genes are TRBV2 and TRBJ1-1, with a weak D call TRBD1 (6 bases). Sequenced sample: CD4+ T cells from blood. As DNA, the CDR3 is TGTGCCAGCAGTAAGGGGGAACAGACTGAAGCTTTCTTT. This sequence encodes CASSKGEQTEAFF. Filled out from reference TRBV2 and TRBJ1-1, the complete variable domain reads EPEVTQTPSHQVTQMGQEVILRCVPISNHLYFYWYRQILGQKVEFLVSFYNNEISEKSEIFDDQFSVERPDGSNFTLKIRSTKLEDSAMYFCASSKGEQTEAFFGQGTRLTVV.